These T cell receptor beta chains were read from a single sample in a study of human thymus T cells. Some clones are missing from TCRdb's copy, which holds only in-frame ones; the method was immunoSEQ multiplex PCR. Among about 130,000 clones listed, about 93% were seen once. The sequenced sample was thymus tissue. The receptors come from a boy under two years old with a congenital heart defect but otherwise immunologically healthy. CDR3s include the opening cysteine and the closing phenylalanine or tryptophan. Each record gives: V gene, J gene, clone size, D gene, CDR3 protein, CDR3 DNA. D genes are given only for firm matches. Not every row has a clone size; where given, it reads once, few, many or a size class.

V gene: TRBV5-4; J gene: TRBJ1-1; clone size: .; D gene: TRBD1; CDR3 protein: CASSETGGGTEAFF; CDR3 DNA: TGTGCCAGCAGCGAGACAGGGGGCGGCACTGAAGCTTTCTTT
V gene: TRBV28; J gene: TRBJ2-1; clone size: .; D gene: TRBD2; CDR3 protein: CASTSSVAGSSSYNEQFF; CDR3 DNA: TGTGCCAGCACCTCGTCGGTAGCGGGGAGTAGCTCCTACAATGAGCAGTTCTTC
V gene: TRBV5-1; J gene: TRBJ2-3; clone size: .; D gene: TRBD2; CDR3 protein: CASSLVAGGLNTQYF; CDR3 DNA: TGCGCCAGCAGCTTGGTAGCGGGGGGGCTGAATACGCAGTATTTT
V gene: TRBV5-4; J gene: TRBJ2-4; clone size: .; D gene: .; CDR3 protein: CASSLGVGNRWGVAKNIQYF; CDR3 DNA: TGTGCCAGCAGCTTGGGTGTGGGCAATCGGTGGGGCGTAGCCAAAAACATTCAGTACTTC
V gene: TRBV4-3; J gene: TRBJ1-3; clone size: .; D gene: .; CDR3 protein: CASSQERRSGGNTIYF; CDR3 DNA: TGCGCCAGCAGCCAAGAGAGAAGATCTGGTGGAAACACCATATATTTT
V gene: TRBV28; J gene: TRBJ1-1; clone size: .; D gene: .; CDR3 protein: CASSLKGIQTEAFF; CDR3 DNA: TGTGCCAGCAGTTTAAAGGGCATCCAGACTGAAGCTTTCTTT
V gene: TRBV5-1; J gene: TRBJ2-3; clone size: .; D gene: .; CDR3 protein: CASSSRFYTDTQYF; CDR3 DNA: TGCGCCAGCAGCTCCAGATTCTACACAGATACGCAGTATTTT
V gene: TRBV4-1; J gene: TRBJ1-1; clone size: .; D gene: .; CDR3 protein: CASSQGTNTEAFF; CDR3 DNA: TGCGCCAGCAGCCAAGGGACGAACACTGAAGCTTTCTTT
V gene: TRBV14; J gene: TRBJ1-6; clone size: .; D gene: .; CDR3 protein: CASSQVGRKGISPLHF; CDR3 DNA: TGTGCCAGCAGCCAAGTAGGGAGGAAGGGAATTTCACCCCTCCACTTT
V gene: TRBV21-1; J gene: TRBJ1-1; clone size: .; D gene: .; CDR3 protein: CASSTPAAGPMNTEAFF; CDR3 DNA: TGTGCCAGCAGCACCCCGGCGGCAGGTCCCATGAACACTGAAGCTTTCTTT
V gene: TRBV4-3; J gene: TRBJ1-1; clone size: few; D gene: .; CDR3 protein: CASTQPRANTEAFF; CDR3 DNA: TGCGCCAGCACCCAACCTCGGGCTAACACTGAAGCTTTCTTT
V gene: TRBV5-1; J gene: TRBJ2-3; clone size: .; D gene: .; CDR3 protein: CASSLDGGEVTQYF; CDR3 DNA: TGCGCCAGCAGCTTGGACGGGGGCGAAGTTACGCAGTATTTT
V gene: TRBV27; J gene: TRBJ2-5; clone size: .; D gene: .; CDR3 protein: CASSLSGGVKETQYF; CDR3 DNA: TGTGCCAGCAGTTTGAGTGGTGGGGTAAAAGAGACCCAGTACTTC
V gene: TRBV27; J gene: TRBJ2-4; clone size: .; D gene: TRBD1; CDR3 protein: CACQRQGWENIQYF; CDR3 DNA: TGTGCCTGCCAACGACAGGGTTGGGAAAACATTCAGTACTTC
V gene: TRBV30; J gene: TRBJ2-2; clone size: .; D gene: .; CDR3 protein: CAWSVPQTGELFF; CDR3 DNA: TGTGCCTGGAGTGTTCCCCAGACCGGGGAGCTGTTTTTT
V gene: TRBV4-1; J gene: TRBJ1-2; clone size: .; D gene: .; CDR3 protein: CASSQEDGINYGYTF; CDR3 DNA: TGCGCCAGCAGCCAAGAGGACGGAATAAACTATGGCTACACCTTC
V gene: TRBV28; J gene: TRBJ2-7; clone size: .; D gene: .; CDR3 protein: CASMCQTSYEQYF; CDR3 DNA: TGTGCCAGCATGTGCCAGACTTCCTACGAGCAGTACTTC
V gene: TRBV5-4; J gene: TRBJ2-2; clone size: once; D gene: .; CDR3 protein: CASSLNRGAGTGELFF; CDR3 DNA: TGTGCCAGCAGCTTAAATCGGGGGGCGGGCACCGGGGAGCTGTTTTTT
V gene: TRBV5-1; J gene: TRBJ2-3; clone size: once; D gene: TRBD1; CDR3 protein: CASSKRDRGSGTDTQYF; CDR3 DNA: TGCGCCAGCAGCAAACGGGACAGGGGGTCGGGCACAGATACGCAGTATTTT
V gene: TRBV6-1; J gene: TRBJ2-2; clone size: .; D gene: TRBD1; CDR3 protein: CASSEGGQGAFGELFF; CDR3 DNA: TGTGCCAGCAGTGAAGGGGGACAGGGGGCGTTCGGGGAGCTGTTTTTT
V gene: TRBV2; J gene: TRBJ2-1; clone size: .; D gene: TRBD2; CDR3 protein: CASSSYVSGEGSYNEQFF; CDR3 DNA: TGTGCCAGCAGTTCCTACGTGAGCGGGGAGGGCTCCTACAATGAGCAGTTCTTC
V gene: TRBV4-3; J gene: TRBJ2-5; clone size: .; D gene: .; CDR3 protein: CASSQDAGLETQYF; CDR3 DNA: TGCGCCAGCAGCCAAGATGCAGGGTTGGAGACCCAGTACTTC
V gene: TRBV7-9; J gene: TRBJ2-3; clone size: once; D gene: .; CDR3 protein: CASSLGRTVTDTQYF; CDR3 DNA: TGTGCCAGCAGCTTAGGGCGGACAGTCACAGATACGCAGTATTTT